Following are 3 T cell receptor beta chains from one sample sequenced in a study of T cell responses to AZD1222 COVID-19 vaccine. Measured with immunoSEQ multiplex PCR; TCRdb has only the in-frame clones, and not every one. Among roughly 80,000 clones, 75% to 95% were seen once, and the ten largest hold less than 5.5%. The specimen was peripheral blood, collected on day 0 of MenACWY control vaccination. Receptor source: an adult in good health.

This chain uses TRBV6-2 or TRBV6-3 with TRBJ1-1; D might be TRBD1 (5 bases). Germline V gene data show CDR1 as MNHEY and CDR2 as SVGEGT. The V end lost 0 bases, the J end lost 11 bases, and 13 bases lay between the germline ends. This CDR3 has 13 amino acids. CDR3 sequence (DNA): TGTGCCAGCAGTTACTCGATCTGGGGCCGGGCTTTCTTT. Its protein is CASSYSIWGRAFF.

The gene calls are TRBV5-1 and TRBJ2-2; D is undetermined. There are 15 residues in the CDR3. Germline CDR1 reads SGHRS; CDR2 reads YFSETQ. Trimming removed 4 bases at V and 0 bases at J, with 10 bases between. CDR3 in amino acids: CASSSTVANTGELFF. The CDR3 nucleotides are TGCGCCAGCAGCAGTACAGTCGCGAACACCGGGGAGCTGTTTTTT.

DNA of the CDR3: TGTGCCAGCAGCCCCGATCCTCCGGGCCAAGCCCTCCACTTT. Residues: CASSPDPPGQALHF. This rearrangement joins TRBV7-9 to TRBJ1-6; unclear D gene. Germline V gene data show CDR1 as SEHNR and CDR2 as FQNEAQ (reference sequence). CDR3 length: 14 amino acids. The V and J ends lost 5 bases and 14 bases respectively, with 19 bases between them.